The following is a T cell receptor beta chain sequence with its context. No antigen is known for it. Produced via immunoSEQ multiplex PCR; TCRdb's table is partial and in-frame only. The sample records 2 million to 2.5 million clones, 90% to 95% being singletons. This sample was included in a study of shared clonotypes between healthy human individuals. Regarding the study as a whole: Researchers sampled only blood; tissue repertoires likely differ.

Naive CD4+ cells were CD45RA-selected; the remaining cells were memory. The receptor was derived from a man aged 18 to 35 in good health. Some clones in this sample may be carry-over from other donors' samples. The sample was naive CD4+ T cells from PBMCs. Subset meaning: CD45RA+ positively selected.

Here the CDR3 reads CASSLETGRNTEAFF. As DNA, the CDR3 is TGCGCCAGCAGCTTGGAAACAGGGAGGAACACTGAAGCTTTCTTT. The chain combines TRBV5-1 with TRBJ1-1; a weak D match, TRBD1 (6 bases). The CDR3 sequence is 15 residues long. Germline CDR1 is SGHRS and CDR2 is YFSETQ. Trimming shortened V by 0 bases and J by 1 base, and 10 bases separated the two germline ends. Drawing the rest from reference TRBV5-1 and TRBJ1-1, the complete variable domain is KAGVTQTPRYLIKTRGQQVTLSCSPISGHRSVSWYQQTPGQGLQFLFEYFSETQRNKGNFPGRFSGRQFSNSRSEMNVSTLELGDSALYLCASSLETGRNTEAFFGQGTRLTVV.